This TCR beta chain comes out of a study of T-cell memory formation after mild COVID-19. Study-level background: Each donor largely had its own TCR clusters.

TCRdb used MiXCR to reprocess the 5' RACE reads, holding one entry per CDR3 protein. The top ten clones hold about 25% of a sample with about 82,000 distinct CDR3 sequences, roughly an eighth of them seen once. Ten or more counts support this clonotype. Its cognate antigen is unknown. Trimming took off 0 bases at V and 6 bases at J, with 21 bases between the two ends. Germline CDR1 reads LNHNV; CDR2 reads YYDKDF (reference sequence). The CDR3 length is 17 residues. General study findings and limits: Later expanders leaned toward CD4+, whereas clones contracting from day 15 to 85 were balanced CD4/CD8. Second-wave clones peaking on day 37 lacked confirmed SARS-CoV-2 specificity. Detection of some responders pre-infection suggested pre-existing cross-reactive memory T cells participated.

This TCR was recovered from an adult woman who had mild COVID-19 (a few samples of this study predate the infection). Cell type and time point are not known. V gene TRBV15 combines with J gene TRBJ2-7, with D maybe TRBD2 (6 bases). The sample taken for sequencing was PBMCs or a T cell subset sorted from them (not recorded which). This chain's CDR3 is CATSRDHWGLKSPEQYF. Here the CDR3 DNA reads TGTGCCACCAGCAGAGATCATTGGGGACTCAAAAGTCCCGAGCAGTACTTC.